One and the same sample provided the 11 T cell receptor beta chains below, sequenced in a study of blood T cell repertoires in COVID-19. Measured with immunoSEQ multiplex PCR; TCRdb has only the in-frame clones, and not every one. The table shows around 99,000 clones, with more than 70% occurring only once. The specimen was peripheral blood. Receptor source: a man aged 70 or older with acute or convalescent COVID-19.

This clone was seen more than once but under ten times. V is TRBV10-2 and J is TRBJ2-1, with TRBD2 matching 9 bases. J lost 4 bases, V lost 3 bases, and 4 bases had no gene match. Per the germline V gene, CDR1 is WSHSY and CDR2 is SAAADI. This CDR3 has 15 amino acids. Here the CDR3 DNA reads TGCGCCAGCAGTGAAAATAGCGGGGGATACAATGAGCAGTTCTTC. Translation gives CASSENSGGYNEQFF.

The genes are TRBV11-2 and TRBJ1-1, with 7 bases aligning to TRBD1. CDR1 SGHAT and CDR2 FQNNGV come from the germline V gene. Germline trimming cut 1 base from V and 10 bases from J; bases unmatched to any gene: 9. This CDR3 has 14 residues. CDR3 amino acids: CASSLASEGARAFF. The CDR3 bases are TGTGCCAGCAGCTTAGCAAGCGAGGGGGCAAGAGCTTTCTTT.

The chain employs TRBV19 and TRBJ1-2; 10 nucleotides align to TRBD1. The length of the CDR3 is 13 residues. After removal of 5 bases from V and 8 bases from J, the junction contained 5 bases not matched to a gene. The V gene's germline CDR1 is LNHDA and CDR2 SQIVND (reference sequence). CDR3 region: CASSDRGRRGYTF. The CDR3 DNA is TGTGCCAGTAGTGACAGGGGGCGGCGGGGCTACACCTTC.

J is TRBJ1-3 and V is TRBV7-2; D may be TRBD1 (5 bases). Deletions cut 3 bases from V and 4 bases from J, with 16 bases between. Per germline, CDR1 SGHTA and CDR2 FQGNSA. This CDR3 spans 16 amino acids. The DNA for the CDR3 is TGTGCCAGCAGCTTCGACGGAGGGGCGCCCGGAAACACCATATATTTT. It codes for CASSFDGGAPGNTIYF.

The J gene is TRBJ2-5, the V gene TRBV2; maybe TRBD1 (5 bases). Trimming left V 2 bases short and J 4 bases short, with 14 bases between. The CDR3 is 15 amino acids. In germline, CDR1 is SNHLY, CDR2 FYNNEI. The CDR3 nucleotides read TGTGCCAGCAGTGAACAGATAGGGGTGGGAGAGACCCAGTACTTC. This sequence encodes CASSEQIGVGETQYF.

Worth noting for this clone: Other DNA sequences within the sample encode an identical CDR3. This chain connects TRBV7-9 to TRBJ1-2; a possible D gene is TRBD1 (6 bases). Trimming left V 1 base short and J 2 bases short, with 8 bases between. This CDR3 region has 14 residues. Germline V gene sequence: CDR1 SEHNR, CDR2 FQNEAQ (reference sequence). CDR3 sequence reads: CASSLDRENYGYTF. DNA for the CDR3: TGTGCCAGCAGCTTAGACAGGGAGAACTATGGCTACACCTTC.

This clone was seen once. The genes are TRBV4-3 and TRBJ2-7; the match to TRBD2 covers 11 bases. Germline V gene sequence: CDR1 LGHNA, CDR2 YSLEER. The CDR3 contains 14 residues. Trimming at V came to 5 bases and at J to 2 bases, leaving 2 bases not matched to a gene. CDR3: CASSSTSGAYEQYF. Written as DNA, the CDR3 is TGCGCCAGCAGCTCGACTAGCGGGGCCTACGAGCAGTACTTC.

In its sample, this clone was seen a few times. The V call is TRBV9, the J call TRBJ2-2, with D maybe TRBD1 (6 bases). The germline V gene encodes CDR1 SGDLS and CDR2 YYNGEE. This CDR3 contains 15 residues. Trimming cost V 4 bases and J 2 bases, with 12 bases left between them. The CDR3 DNA reads as TGTGCCAGCAGCTTCCGGGACACCAACACCGGGGAGCTGTTTTTT. This encodes CASSFRDTNTGELFF.

This rearrangement joins TRBV5-1 to TRBJ1-1, with 9 bases aligning to TRBD1. CDR3 length: 17 residues. J gave up 0 bases and V 3 bases, and 9 bases lay outside the gene matches. From germline, CDR1 is SGHRS and CDR2 YFSETQ. CDR3 DNA sequence: TGCGCCAGCAGCTCCCGGCCGGGACAGGGCCTGAACACTGAAGCTTTCTTT. Residues: CASSSRPGQGLNTEAFF.

The V call is TRBV6-5, the J call TRBJ1-1, with 7 bases lining up with TRBD1. The CDR3 spans 15 residues. V shed 0 bases, J shed 6 bases, and the junction held 7 bases outside the gene matches. Germline-derived CDR1 and CDR2 are MNHEY and SVGAGI. CDR3 sequence (DNA): TGTGCCAGCAGTTACTCGGGCAGGGGGAATGCTGAAGCTTTCTTT. It yields the protein CASSYSGRGNAEAFF.

V is TRBV19 and J is TRBJ2-1; 8 bases map to TRBD1. This CDR3 comprises 17 residues. Germline CDR1 LNHDA, CDR2 SQIVND (reference sequence). Trimming at V came to 5 bases and at J to 5 bases, leaving 14 bases not matched to a gene. CDR3 loop: CASSAHLRGQANNEQFF. The CDR3 DNA reads TGTGCCAGTAGTGCCCATCTTAGGGGACAGGCGAACAATGAGCAGTTCTTC.